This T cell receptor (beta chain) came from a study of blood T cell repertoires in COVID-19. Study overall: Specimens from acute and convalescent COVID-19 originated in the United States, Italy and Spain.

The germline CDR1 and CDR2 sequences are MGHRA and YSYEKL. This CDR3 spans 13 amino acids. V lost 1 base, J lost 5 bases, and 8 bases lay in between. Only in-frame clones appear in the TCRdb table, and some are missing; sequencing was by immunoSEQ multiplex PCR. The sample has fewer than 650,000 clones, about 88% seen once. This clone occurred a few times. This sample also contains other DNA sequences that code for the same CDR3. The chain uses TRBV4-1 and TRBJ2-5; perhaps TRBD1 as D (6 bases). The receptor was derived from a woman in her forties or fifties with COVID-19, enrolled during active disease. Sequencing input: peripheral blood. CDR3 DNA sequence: TGCGCCAGCAGCCAAGGAAGGGGGGAGACCCAGTACTTC. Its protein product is CASSQGRGETQYF.